This T cell receptor (beta chain) comes out of a study of blood T cells in healthy people across ages. Overall study results and limits: TCR beta diversity, measured per million T cells, fell in a roughly linear way with age. Underestimates were what the diversity estimates from one million T cells were considered to be.

About this clonotype itself: Its antigen is unknown.

The V segment lost 2 bases and the J segment 5 bases; nucleotides outside the gene matches: 6. Germline CDR1 reads DFQATT; CDR2 reads SNEGSKA (reference sequence). The CDR3 is 15 residues long. A J-beta primer mix and a sample-barcoded 5' primer were used in a second PCR of about 7 to 11 cycles. Each of the cDNA molecules was tagged by a template-switch adaptor with 12 random nucleotides. Per-sample output comprised a minimum of 2.5 million paired-end reads containing CDR3. Each CDR3 protein is one row after TCRdb ran MiXCR on the 5' RACE reads. The table has about 1.6 million distinct CDR3 sequences, roughly 32% seen once; the top ten hold approximately 10%.

The source is a woman aged 30 to 39 in good health. This rearrangement joins TRBV20-1 to TRBJ2-5; 12 positions agree with TRBD2. Specimen: blood. The DNA of the CDR3 is TGCAGTGCTAGACTAGCGGGGGGGCCCGGGGAGACCCAGTACTTC. As protein: CSARLAGGPGETQYF.